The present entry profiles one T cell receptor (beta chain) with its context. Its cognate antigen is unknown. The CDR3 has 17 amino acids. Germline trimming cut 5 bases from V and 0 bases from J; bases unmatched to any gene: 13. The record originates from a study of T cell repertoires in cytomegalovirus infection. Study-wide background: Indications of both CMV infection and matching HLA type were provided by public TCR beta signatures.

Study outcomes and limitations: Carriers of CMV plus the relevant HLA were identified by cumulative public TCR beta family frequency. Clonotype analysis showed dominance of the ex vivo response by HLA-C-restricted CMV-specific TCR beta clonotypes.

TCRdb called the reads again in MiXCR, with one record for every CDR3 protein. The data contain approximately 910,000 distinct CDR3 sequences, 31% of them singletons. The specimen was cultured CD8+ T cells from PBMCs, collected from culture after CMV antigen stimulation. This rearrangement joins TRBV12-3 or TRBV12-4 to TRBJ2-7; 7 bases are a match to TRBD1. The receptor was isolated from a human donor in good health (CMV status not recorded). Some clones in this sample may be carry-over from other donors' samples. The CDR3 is CASSPRGGLGDSYEQYF. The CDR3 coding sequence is TGTGCCAGCAGTCCTAGAGGGGGCTTAGGGGACTCCTACGAGCAGTACTTC.